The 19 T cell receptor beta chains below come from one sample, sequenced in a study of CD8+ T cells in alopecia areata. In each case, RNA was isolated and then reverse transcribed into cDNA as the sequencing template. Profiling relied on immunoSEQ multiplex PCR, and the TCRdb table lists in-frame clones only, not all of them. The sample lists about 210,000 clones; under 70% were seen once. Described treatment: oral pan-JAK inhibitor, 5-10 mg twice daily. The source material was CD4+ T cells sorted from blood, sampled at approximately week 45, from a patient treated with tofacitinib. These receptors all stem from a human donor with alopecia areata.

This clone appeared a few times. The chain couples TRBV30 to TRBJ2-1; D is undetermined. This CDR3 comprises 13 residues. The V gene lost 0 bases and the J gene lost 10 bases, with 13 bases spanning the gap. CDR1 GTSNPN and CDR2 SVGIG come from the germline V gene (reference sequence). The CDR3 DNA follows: TGTGCCTGGAGTGTATTAGTCCTTGAGGAGCAGTTCTTC. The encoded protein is CAWSVLVLEEQFF.

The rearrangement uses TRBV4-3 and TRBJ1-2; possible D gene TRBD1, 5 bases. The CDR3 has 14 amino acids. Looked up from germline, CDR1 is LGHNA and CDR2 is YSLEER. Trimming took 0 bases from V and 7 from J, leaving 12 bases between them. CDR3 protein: CASSQDGTKAGYTF. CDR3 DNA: TGCGCCAGCAGCCAAGATGGGACCAAGGCTGGCTACACCTTC.

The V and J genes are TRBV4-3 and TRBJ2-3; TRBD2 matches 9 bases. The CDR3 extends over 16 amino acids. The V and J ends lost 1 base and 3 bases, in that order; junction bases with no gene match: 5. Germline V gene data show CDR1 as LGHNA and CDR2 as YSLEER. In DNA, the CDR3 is TGCGCCAGCAGCCAAGTTGCGGGGGGGCCGACAGATACGCAGTATTTT. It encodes CASSQVAGGPTDTQYF.

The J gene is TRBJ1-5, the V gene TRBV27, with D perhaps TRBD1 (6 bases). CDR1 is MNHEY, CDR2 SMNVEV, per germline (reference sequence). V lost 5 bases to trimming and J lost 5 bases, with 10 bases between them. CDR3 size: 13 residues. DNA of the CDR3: TGTGCCAGCAGTCAACAGGGTTATCAGCCCCAGCATTTT. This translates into CASSQQGYQPQHF.

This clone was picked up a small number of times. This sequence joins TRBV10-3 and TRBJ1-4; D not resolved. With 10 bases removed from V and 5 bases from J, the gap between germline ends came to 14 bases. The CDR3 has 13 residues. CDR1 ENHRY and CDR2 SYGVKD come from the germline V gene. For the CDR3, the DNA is TGTGCCACCGCGAACACTAAAAATGAAAAACTGTTTTTT. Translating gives CATANTKNEKLFF.

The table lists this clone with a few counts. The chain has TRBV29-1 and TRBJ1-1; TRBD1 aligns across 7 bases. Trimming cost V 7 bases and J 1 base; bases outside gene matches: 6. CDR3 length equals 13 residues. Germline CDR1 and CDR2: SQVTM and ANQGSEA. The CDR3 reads CSAGDSPNTEAFF. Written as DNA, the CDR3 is TGCAGCGCTGGGGACAGCCCGAACACTGAAGCTTTCTTT.

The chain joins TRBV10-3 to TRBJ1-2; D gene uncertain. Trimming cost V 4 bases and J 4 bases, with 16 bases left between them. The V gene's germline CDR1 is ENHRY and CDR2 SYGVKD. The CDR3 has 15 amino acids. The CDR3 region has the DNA TGTGCCATCAGTGGGAATCAACGGGCGACCTATGGCTACACCTTC. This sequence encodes CAISGNQRATYGYTF.

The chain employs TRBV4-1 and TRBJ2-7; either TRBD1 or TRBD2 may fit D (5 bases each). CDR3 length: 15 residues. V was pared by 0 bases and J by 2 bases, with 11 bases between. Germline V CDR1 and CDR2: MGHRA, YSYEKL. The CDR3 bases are TGCGCCAGCAGCCAAGAGATGGGGGTCCCCTACGAGCAGTACTTC. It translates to CASSQEMGVPYEQYF.

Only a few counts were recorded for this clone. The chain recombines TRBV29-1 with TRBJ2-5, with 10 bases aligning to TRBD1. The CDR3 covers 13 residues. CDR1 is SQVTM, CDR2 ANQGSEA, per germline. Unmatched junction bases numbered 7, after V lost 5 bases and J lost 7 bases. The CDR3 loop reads CSVRGTGEGTQYF. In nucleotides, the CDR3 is TGCAGCGTTCGTGGGACAGGGGAAGGGACCCAGTACTTC.

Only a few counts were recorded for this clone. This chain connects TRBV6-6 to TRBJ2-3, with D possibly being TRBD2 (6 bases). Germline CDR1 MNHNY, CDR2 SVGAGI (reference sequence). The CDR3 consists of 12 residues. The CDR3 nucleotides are TGTGCTGCTAGCGATATCACAGATACGCAGTATTTT. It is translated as CAASDITDTQYF.

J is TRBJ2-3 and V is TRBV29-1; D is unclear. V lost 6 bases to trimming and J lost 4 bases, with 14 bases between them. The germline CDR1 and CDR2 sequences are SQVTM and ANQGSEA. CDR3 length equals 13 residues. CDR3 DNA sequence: TGCAGCGTCGGCGGCAGGAATTCAGATACGCAGTATTTT. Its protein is CSVGGRNSDTQYF.

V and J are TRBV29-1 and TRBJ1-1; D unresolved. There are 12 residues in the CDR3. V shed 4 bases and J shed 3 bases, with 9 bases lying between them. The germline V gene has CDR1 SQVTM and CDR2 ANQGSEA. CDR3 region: CSVVGEDTEAFF. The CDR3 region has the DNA TGCAGCGTTGTTGGCGAGGACACTGAAGCTTTCTTT.

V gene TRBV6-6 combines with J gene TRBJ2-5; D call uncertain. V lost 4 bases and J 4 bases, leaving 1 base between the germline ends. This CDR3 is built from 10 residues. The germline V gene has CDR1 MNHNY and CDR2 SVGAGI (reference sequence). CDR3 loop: CASSSETQYF. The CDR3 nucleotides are TGTGCCAGCAGTTCAGAGACCCAGTACTTC.

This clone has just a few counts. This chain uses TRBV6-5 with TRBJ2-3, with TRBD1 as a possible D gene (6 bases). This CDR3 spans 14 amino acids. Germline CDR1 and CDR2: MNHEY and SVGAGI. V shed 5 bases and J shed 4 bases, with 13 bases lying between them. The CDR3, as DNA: TGTGCCAGCAGTCGCGGACAGACGGCAGATACGCAGTATTTT. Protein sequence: CASSRGQTADTQYF.

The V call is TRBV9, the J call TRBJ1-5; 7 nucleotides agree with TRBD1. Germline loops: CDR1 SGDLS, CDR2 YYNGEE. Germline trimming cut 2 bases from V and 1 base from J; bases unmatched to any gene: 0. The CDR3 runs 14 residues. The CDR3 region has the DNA TGTGCCAGCAGCGTGACAGGGAGCAATCAGCCCCAGCATTTT. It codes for CASSVTGSNQPQHF.

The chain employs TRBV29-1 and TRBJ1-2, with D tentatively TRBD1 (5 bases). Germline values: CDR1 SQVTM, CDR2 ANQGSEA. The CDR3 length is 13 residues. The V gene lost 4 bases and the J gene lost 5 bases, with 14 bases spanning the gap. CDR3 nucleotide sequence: TGCAGCGTTGTAGGGACGGAGCGTTATGGCTACACCTTC. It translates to CSVVGTERYGYTF.

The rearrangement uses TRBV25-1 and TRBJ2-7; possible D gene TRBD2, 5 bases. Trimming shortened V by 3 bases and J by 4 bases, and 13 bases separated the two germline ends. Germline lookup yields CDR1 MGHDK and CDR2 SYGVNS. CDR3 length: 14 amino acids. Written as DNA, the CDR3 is TGTGCCAGCAGTGATCTCTTGGGCGGGTACGAGCAGTACTTC. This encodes CASSDLLGGYEQYF.

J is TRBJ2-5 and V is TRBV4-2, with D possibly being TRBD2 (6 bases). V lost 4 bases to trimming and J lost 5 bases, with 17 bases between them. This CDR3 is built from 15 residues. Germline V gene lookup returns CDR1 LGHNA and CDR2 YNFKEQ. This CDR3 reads CASSPGRGLAETQYF. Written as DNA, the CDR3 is TGTGCCAGCAGCCCGGGCCGGGGGTTGGCTGAGACCCAGTACTTC.

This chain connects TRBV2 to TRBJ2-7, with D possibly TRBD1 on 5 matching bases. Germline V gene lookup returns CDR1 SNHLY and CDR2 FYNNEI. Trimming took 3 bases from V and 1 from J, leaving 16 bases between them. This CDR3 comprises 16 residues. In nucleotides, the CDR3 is TGTGCCAGCAGTGATCTGGTGGGGCAGGGATCCTACGAGCAGTACTTC. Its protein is CASSDLVGQGSYEQYF.